This record concerns one TCR beta chain sequence. These data belong to a study of long-term antiretroviral therapy in people with HIV. The overall study: The 2015 immediate-ART recommendation was preceded by the earliest samples by about a decade.

Germline CDR1 reads SGHTS; CDR2 reads YDEGEE. The CDR3 runs to 17 residues. V shed 3 bases and J 6 bases; nucleotides not matched to a gene: 14. Assay version v3.0 of immunoSEQ was used, and it was run at survey level. Sequencing used immunoSEQ multiplex PCR; TCRdb keeps in-frame clones, though not all of them. Of more than 15,000 clones listed, 90% to 95% are singletons. The chain recombines TRBV5-8 with TRBJ2-3, with TRBD2 matching over 9 bases. Here the sequenced sample was unsorted PBMCs, taken 0.3 years after starting antiretroviral therapy. The sequence was obtained from a man in his sixties with HIV. The CDR3 nucleotides are TGTGCCAGCAGCTCTGGGCCCCTGGGGACTAGCATGGATACGCAGTATTTT. It codes for CASSSGPLGTSMDTQYF. The whole variable domain, filled in from reference TRBV5-8 and TRBJ2-3, reads EAGVTQSPTHLIKTRGQQATLRCSPISGHTSVYWYQQALGLGLQFLLWYDEGEERNRGNFPPRFSGRQFPNYSSELNVNALELEDSALYLCASSSGPLGTSMDTQYFGPGTRLTVL.